This T cell receptor beta chain was retrieved from a study of OX40 agonist ivuxolimab in advanced cancers. Describing the broader study: Ivuxolimab was a fully human IgG2 agonistic monoclonal antibody targeting the costimulatory receptor OX40 (CD134). Intravenous ivuxolimab was administered to patients every 2 weeks at six dose levels: 0.01, 0.1, 0.3, 1.5, 3 and 10 mg/kg. Among the 50 to 55 dose-escalation patients, around 20 had hepatocellular carcinoma, around 15 melanoma, 9 renal cell carcinoma and 9 head and neck cancer. In the dose-escalation cohort, approximately 82% of patients were male, and the mean age was 60 years with a range of about 23 to 79. Prior anti-PD-1, anti-PD-L1 or anti-CTLA-4 therapy was permitted, and roughly two fifths of dose-escalation patients had received checkpoint inhibitors. Partial responses were achieved by three dose-escalation patients, of whom one had hepatocellular carcinoma and two had cutaneous melanoma. The point of sequencing TCRbeta in the periphery was to test whether ivuxolimab changed TCR sequence diversity and drove clonal T-cell expansion. The monotherapy dose-escalation portion (N ≈ 52 patients) of the phase I ivuxolimab trial is reported in the paper.

This clone was found a few times. Its antigen is currently not known. No per-base quality is available; no much larger clone lies one base away. Overall results and qualifications from the work: Low levels of normalized T-cell clonal expansion were also seen in some patients who did not respond. In partial responders in the 0.1-3.0 mg/kg groups, normalized peripheral clonal expansion was found to be among the lowest, especially among CD8+ T cells. At doses of 0.1 to 3.0 mg/kg, clonal expansion of both CD4+ and CD8+ blood T cells was observed from baseline to week 6. The antigen specificity of the clonally expanded peripheral T cells was not determined. After ivuxolimab, expanded clones were on average more numerous among CD8+ T cells than among CD4+ T cells.

Genomic DNA was isolated from the sorted cells so that the TCRbeta CDR3 region could be sequenced. The immunoSEQ Assay was used to sequence the TCRbeta CDR3 regions. In TCRdb, the immuneACCESS table is reduced to in-frame sequences with V and J assigned. These tables do not hold every clone; where another copy was compared, an unresolved V gene accounts for under half, and the others remain unexplained. Counted in this sample were some 54,000 clones; 84% of them appeared once. 1.2% of the sample is taken by the ten largest. In the germline V gene (reference sequence), CDR1 corresponds to GTSNPN and CDR2 to SVGIG. V and J are truncated by 1 base and 2 bases respectively, leaving an intervening sequence of 6 bases. Taken from cysteine to phenylalanine, the CDR3 has 13 residues. Solely the CDR3 DNA is kept, with 39 bases framed from the first base. The trial excluded patients who had a history of autoimmune disease or were on systemic immunosuppression. In every dose cohort, peripheral blood was drawn for TCR sequencing at baseline, cycle 4 day 1, and cycle 7 day 1. The samples were taken from a phase I, first-in-human, multicenter, open-label dose-escalation trial of ivuxolimab. Adults with locally advanced or metastatic melanoma, renal cell carcinoma, hepatocellular carcinoma or head and neck squamous cell carcinoma were enrolled in the trial. Before TCR sequencing, CD4+ and CD8+ T cells were separately sorted from peripheral blood.

This TCR derives from an adult with an advanced solid tumor such as melanoma, head and neck, liver or kidney cancer. Specimen: CD4+ or CD8+ T cells sorted from blood, collected in a trial of the OX40 agonist ivuxolimab. The V and J genes are TRBV30 and TRBJ1-5, with the D gene not clear enough to name. The DNA reads TGTGCCTGGAGTGGAGAGGGCAATCAGCCCCAGCATTTT. Its amino acids are CAWSGEGNQPQHF. Reference TRBV30 and TRBJ1-5 proteins supply the regions before and after the CDR3; the full variable domain is: SQTIHQWPATLVQPVGSPLSLECTVEGTSNPNLYWYRQAAGRGLQLLFYSVGIGQISSEVPQNLSASRPQDRQFILSSKKLLLSDSGFYLCAWSGEGNQPQHFGDGTRLSIL.